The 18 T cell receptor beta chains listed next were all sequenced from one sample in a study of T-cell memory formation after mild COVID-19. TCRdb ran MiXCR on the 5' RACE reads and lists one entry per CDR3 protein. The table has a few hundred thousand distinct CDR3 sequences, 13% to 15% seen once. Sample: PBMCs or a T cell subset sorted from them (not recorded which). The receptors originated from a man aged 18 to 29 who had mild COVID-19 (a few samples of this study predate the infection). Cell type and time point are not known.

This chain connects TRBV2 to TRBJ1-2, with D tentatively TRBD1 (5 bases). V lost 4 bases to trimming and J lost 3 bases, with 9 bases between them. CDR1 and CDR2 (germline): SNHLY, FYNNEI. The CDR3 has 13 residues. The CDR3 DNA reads TGTGCCAGCAGTGTAGGGGTTGACTATGGCTACACCTTC. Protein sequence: CASSVGVDYGYTF.

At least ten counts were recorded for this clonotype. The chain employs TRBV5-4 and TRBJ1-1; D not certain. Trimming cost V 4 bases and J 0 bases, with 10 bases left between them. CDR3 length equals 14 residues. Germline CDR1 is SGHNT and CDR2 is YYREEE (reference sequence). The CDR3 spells CASSPSAVNTEAFF. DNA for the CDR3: TGTGCCAGCAGCCCTTCTGCAGTGAACACTGAAGCTTTCTTT. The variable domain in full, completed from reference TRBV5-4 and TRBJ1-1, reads ETGVTQSPTHLIKTRGQQVTLRCSSQSGHNTVSWYQQALGQGPQFIFQYYREEENGRGNFPPRFSGLQFPNYSSELNVNALELDDSALYLCASSPSAVNTEAFFGQGTRLTVV.

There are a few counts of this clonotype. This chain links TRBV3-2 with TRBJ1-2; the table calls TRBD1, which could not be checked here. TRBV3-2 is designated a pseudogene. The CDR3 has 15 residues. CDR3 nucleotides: TGTGCCAGCAGCCAGGGACAGGGTGAAGTTAGTGGCTACACCTTC. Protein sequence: CASSQGQGEVSGYTF.

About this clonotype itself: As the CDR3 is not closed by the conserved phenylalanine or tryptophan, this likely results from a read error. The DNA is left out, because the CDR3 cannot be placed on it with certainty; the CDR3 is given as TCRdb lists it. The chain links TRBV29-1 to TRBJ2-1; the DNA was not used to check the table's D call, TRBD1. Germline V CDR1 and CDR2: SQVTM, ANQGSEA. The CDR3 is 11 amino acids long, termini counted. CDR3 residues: CSVVEGQGAFV.

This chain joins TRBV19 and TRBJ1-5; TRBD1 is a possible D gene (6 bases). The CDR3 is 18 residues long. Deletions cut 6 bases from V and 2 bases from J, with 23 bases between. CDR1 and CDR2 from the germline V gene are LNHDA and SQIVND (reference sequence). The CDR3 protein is CASRGGRGEGNGNQPQHF. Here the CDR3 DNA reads TGTGCCAGTAGAGGAGGCAGGGGTGAGGGGAATGGCAATCAGCCCCAGCATTTT.

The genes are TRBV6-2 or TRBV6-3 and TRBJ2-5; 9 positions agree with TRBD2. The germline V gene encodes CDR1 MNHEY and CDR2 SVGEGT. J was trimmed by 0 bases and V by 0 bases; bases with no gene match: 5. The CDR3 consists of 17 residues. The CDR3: CASSYSTTSGYQETQYF. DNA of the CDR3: TGTGCCAGCAGTTACTCGACGACTAGCGGTTACCAAGAGACCCAGTACTTC.

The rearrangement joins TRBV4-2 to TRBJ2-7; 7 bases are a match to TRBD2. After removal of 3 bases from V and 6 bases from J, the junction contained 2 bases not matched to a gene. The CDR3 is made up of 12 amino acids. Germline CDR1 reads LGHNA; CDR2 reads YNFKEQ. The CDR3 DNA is TGTGCCAGCAGCCAGTCTAGCGGCGAGCAGTACTTC. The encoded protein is CASSQSSGEQYF.

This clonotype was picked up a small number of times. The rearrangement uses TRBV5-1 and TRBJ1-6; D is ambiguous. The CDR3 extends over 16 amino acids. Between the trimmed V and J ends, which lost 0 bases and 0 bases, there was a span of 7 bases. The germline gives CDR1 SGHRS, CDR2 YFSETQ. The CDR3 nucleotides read TGCGCCAGCAGCTTGGGGGTGAGCTCCTATAATTCACCCCTCCACTTT. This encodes CASSLGVSSYNSPLHF.

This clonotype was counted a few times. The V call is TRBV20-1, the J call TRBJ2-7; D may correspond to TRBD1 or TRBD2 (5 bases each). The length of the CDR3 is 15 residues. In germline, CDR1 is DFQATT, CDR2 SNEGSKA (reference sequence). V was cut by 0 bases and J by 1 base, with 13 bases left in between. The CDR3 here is CSARDTGPPSYEQYF. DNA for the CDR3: TGCAGTGCTAGAGATACGGGGCCACCGTCCTACGAGCAGTACTTC.

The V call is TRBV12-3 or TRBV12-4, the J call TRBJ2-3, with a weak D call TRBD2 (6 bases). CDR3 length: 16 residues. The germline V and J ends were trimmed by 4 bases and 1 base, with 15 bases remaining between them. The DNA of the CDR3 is TGTGCCAGCAGTTCACACGATAGCGGACGCACAGATACGCAGTATTTT. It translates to CASSSHDSGRTDTQYF.

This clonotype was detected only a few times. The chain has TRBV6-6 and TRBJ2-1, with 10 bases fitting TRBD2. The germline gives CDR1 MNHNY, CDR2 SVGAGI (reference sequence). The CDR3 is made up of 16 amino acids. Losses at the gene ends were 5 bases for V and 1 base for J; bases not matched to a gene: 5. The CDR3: CASSPTSGASYNEQFF. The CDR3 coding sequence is TGTGCCAGCAGTCCCACTAGCGGGGCTTCCTACAATGAGCAGTTCTTC.

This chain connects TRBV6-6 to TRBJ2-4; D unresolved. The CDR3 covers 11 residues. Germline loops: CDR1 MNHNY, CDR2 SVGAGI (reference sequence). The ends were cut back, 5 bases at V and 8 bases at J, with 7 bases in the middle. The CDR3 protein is CASSHQDIQYF. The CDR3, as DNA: TGTGCCAGCAGTCACCAGGACATTCAGTACTTC.

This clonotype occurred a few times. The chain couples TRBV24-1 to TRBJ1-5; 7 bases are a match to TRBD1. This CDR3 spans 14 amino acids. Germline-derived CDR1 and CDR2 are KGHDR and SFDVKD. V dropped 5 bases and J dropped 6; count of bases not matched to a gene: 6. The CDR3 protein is CATSGGTDSQPQHF. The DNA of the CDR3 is TGTGCCACCAGTGGCGGGACAGATAGTCAGCCCCAGCATTTT.

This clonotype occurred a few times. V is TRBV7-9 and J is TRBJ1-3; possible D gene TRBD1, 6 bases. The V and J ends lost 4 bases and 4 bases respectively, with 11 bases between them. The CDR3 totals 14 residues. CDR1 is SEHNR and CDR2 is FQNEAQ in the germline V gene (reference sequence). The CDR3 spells CASSSQGGGNTIYF. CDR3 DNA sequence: TGTGCCAGCAGCTCACAGGGAGGGGGAAACACCATATATTTT.

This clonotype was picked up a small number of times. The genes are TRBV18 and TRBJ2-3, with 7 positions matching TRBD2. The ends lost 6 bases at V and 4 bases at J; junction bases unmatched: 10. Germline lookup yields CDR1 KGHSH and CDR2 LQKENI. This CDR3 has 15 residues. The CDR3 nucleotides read TGTGCCAGCTCGGCCGGAGGACTAGAGTCAGATACGCAGTATTTT. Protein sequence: CASSAGGLESDTQYF.

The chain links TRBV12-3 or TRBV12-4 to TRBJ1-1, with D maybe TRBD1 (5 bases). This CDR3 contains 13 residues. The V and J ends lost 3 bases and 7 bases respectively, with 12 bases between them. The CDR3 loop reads CASSLGEGLEAFF. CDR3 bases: TGTGCCAGCAGTTTGGGGGAGGGACTTGAAGCTTTCTTT.

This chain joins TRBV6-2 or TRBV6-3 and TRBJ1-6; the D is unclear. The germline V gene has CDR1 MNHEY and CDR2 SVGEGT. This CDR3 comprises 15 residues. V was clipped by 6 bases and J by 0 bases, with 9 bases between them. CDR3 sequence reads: CASRMMSSYNSPLHF. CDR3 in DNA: TGTGCCAGCAGGATGATGAGCTCCTATAATTCACCCCTCCACTTT.

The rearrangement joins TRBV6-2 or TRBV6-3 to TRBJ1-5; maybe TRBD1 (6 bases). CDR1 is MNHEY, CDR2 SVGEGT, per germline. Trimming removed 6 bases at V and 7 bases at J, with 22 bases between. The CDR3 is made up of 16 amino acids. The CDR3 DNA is TGTGCCAGCAGCTGGACAGAACGGCCCTACCGCCAGCCCCAGCATTTT. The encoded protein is CASSWTERPYRQPQHF.